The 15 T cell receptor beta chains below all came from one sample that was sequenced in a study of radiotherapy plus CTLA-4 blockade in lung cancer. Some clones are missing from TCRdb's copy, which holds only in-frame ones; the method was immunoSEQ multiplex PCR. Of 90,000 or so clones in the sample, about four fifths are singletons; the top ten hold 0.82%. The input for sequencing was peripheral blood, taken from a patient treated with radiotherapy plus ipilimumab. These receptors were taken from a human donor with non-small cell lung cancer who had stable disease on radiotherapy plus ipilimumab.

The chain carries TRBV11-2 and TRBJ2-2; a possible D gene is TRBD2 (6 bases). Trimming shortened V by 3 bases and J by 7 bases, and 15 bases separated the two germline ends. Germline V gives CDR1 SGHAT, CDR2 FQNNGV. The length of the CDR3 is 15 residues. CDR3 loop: CASSFVGGAGGELFF. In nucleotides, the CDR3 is TGTGCCAGCAGCTTTGTCGGGGGAGCGGGCGGGGAGCTGTTTTTT.

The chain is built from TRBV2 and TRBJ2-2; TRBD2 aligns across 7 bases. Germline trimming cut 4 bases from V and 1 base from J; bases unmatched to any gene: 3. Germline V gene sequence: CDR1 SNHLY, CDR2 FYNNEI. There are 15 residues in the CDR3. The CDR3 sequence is CASSAGGGNTGELFF. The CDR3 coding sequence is TGTGCCAGCAGTGCCGGCGGGGGGAACACCGGGGAGCTGTTTTTT.

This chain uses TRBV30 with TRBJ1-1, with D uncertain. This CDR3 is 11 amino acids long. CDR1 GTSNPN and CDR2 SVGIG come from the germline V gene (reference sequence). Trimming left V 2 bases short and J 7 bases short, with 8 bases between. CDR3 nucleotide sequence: TGTGCCTGGAGTACGGGAGGTGAAGCTTTCTTT. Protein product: CAWSTGGEAFF.

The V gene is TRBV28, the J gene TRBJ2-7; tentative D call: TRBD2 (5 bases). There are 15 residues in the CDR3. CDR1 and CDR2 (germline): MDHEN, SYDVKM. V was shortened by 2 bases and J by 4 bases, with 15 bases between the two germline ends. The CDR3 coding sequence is TGTGCCAGCAGTTTAGGCGACCGAGCGGTATACGAGCAGTACTTC. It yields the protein CASSLGDRAVYEQYF.

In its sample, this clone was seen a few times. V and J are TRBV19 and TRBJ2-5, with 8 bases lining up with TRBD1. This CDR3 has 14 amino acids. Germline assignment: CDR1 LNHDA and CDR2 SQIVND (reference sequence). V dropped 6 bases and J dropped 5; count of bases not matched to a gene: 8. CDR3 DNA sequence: TGTGCCAGTAGCTTCGGACAGGGTCGGGAGACCCAGTACTTC. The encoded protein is CASSFGQGRETQYF.

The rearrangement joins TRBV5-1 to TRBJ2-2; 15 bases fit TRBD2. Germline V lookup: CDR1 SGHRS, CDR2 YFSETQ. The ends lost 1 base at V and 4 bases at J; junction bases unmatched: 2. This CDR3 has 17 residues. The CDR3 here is CASSLLGLAGGTGELFF. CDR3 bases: TGCGCCAGCAGCTTGCTGGGACTAGCGGGGGGCACCGGGGAGCTGTTTTTT.

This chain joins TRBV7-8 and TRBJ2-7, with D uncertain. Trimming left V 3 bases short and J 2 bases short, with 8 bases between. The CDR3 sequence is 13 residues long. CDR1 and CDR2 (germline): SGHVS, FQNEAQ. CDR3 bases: TGTGCCAGCAGCTTTACAAGCGCCTACGAGCAGTACTTC. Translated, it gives CASSFTSAYEQYF. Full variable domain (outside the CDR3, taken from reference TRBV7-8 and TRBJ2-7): GAGVSQSPRYKVAKRGQDVALRCDPISGHVSLFWYQQALGQGPEFLTYFQNEAQLDKSGLPSDRFFAERPEGSVSTLKIQRTQQEDSAVYLCASSFTSAYEQYFGPGTRLTVT.

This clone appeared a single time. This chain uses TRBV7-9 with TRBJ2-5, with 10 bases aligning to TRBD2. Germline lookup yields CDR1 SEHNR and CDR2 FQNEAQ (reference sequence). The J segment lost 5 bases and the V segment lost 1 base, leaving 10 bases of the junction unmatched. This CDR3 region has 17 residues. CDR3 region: CASSLVRASGRTETQYF. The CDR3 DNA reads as TGTGCCAGCAGCTTAGTCCGGGCTAGCGGGAGAACGGAGACCCAGTACTTC.

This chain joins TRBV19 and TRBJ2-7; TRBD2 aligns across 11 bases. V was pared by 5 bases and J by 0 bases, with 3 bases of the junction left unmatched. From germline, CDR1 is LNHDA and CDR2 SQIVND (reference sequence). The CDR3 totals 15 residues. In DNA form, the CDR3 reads TGTGCCAGTAGTCCTAGCGGGGGGAGCTCCTACGAGCAGTACTTC. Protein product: CASSPSGGSSYEQYF.

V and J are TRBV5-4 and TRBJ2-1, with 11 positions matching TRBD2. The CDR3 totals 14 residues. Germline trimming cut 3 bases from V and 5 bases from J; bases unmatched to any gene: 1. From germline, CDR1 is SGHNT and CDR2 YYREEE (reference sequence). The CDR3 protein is CASSWGLADNEQFF. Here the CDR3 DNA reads TGTGCCAGCAGCTGGGGACTAGCGGACAATGAGCAGTTCTTC.

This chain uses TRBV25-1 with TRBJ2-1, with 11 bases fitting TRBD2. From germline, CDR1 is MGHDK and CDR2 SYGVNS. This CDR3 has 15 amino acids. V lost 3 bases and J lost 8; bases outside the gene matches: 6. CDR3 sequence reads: CASSDFSGGADEQFF. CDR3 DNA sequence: TGTGCCAGCAGTGATTTTAGCGGGGGGGCGGATGAGCAGTTCTTC.

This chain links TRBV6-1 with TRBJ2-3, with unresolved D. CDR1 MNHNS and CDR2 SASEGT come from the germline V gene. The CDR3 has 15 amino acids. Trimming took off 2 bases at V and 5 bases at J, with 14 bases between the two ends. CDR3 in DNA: TGTGCCAGCAGTGAAAAGGAAGTATGGGGAGATACGCAGTATTTT. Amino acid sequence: CASSEKEVWGDTQYF.

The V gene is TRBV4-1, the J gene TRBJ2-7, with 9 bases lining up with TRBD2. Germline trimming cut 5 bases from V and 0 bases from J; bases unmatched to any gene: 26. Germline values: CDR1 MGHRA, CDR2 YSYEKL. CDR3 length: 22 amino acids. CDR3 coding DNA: TGCGCCAGCAGCGAAGCCGATAGAGCCACTAGCGGGCTTCCAACTACCTCCTACGAGCAGTACTTC. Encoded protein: CASSEADRATSGLPTTSYEQYF.

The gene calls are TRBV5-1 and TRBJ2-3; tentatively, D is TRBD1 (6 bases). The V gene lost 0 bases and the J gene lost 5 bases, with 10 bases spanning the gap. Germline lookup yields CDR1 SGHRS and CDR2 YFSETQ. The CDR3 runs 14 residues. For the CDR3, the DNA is TGCGCCAGCAGCTTGGGTAGGACAGTAGATACGCAGTATTTT. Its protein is CASSLGRTVDTQYF.

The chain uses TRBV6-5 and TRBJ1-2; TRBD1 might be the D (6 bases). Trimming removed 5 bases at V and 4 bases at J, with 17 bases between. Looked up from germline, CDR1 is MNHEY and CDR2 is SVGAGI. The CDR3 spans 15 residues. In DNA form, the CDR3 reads TGTGCCAGCAGTCTCCGAACCCAGGGGACCTATGGCTACACCTTC. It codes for CASSLRTQGTYGYTF.